Listed below are T cell receptor beta chains from one sample, sequenced in a study of blood T cell repertoires in COVID-19. Measured with immunoSEQ multiplex PCR; TCRdb has only the in-frame clones, and not every one. Of 200,000 to 250,000 clones listed, approximately 90% are singletons. Material for sequencing was peripheral blood. These receptors were obtained from a man aged 60-69 years who had recovered from COVID-19. CDR3s include the opening cysteine and the closing phenylalanine or tryptophan. The D gene is left open where the match is weak. Where a row states a size, it is once, few, many or the class of an expanded clone; other rows omit it.

cdr3_length: 16; v_call: TRBV10-1; clone_size: .; j_call: TRBJ2-3; d_call: .; cdr3_nt: TGCGCCAGCAGTGAGTCCCTGGGGGGAAGTACAGATACGCAGTATTTT; cdr3_aa: CASSESLGGSTDTQYF
cdr3_length: 14; v_call: TRBV5-1; clone_size: .; j_call: TRBJ1-1; d_call: .; cdr3_nt: TGCGCCAGCAGAGTAGACAGTGCTAACACTGAAGCTTTCTTT; cdr3_aa: CASRVDSANTEAFF
cdr3_length: 11; v_call: TRBV20-1; clone_size: once; j_call: TRBJ2-1; d_call: .; cdr3_nt: TGCAGTGCTAGATGGGGGGACGAGCAGTTCTTC; cdr3_aa: CSARWGDEQFF
cdr3_length: 16; v_call: TRBV9; clone_size: .; j_call: TRBJ1-1; d_call: TRBD1; cdr3_nt: TGTGCCAGCAGCGTAGGAGGACAGGGGGCCTACACTGAAGCTTTCTTT; cdr3_aa: CASSVGGQGAYTEAFF
cdr3_length: 16; v_call: TRBV6-2/TRBV6-3; clone_size: once; j_call: TRBJ1-6; d_call: .; cdr3_nt: TGTGCCAGCAGTTCTTGGGCCTCCGGTGGTAATTCACCCCTCCACTTT; cdr3_aa: CASSSWASGGNSPLHF
cdr3_length: 14; v_call: TRBV7-2; clone_size: .; j_call: TRBJ1-5; d_call: TRBD1; cdr3_nt: TGTGCCAGCAGTACCGGGACAGGGAGACAGCCCCAGCATTTT; cdr3_aa: CASSTGTGRQPQHF
cdr3_length: 13; v_call: TRBV5-1; clone_size: few; j_call: TRBJ2-7; d_call: TRBD2; cdr3_nt: TGCGCCAGCACCCTGGCGGGGGGCCACGAGCAGTACTTC; cdr3_aa: CASTLAGGHEQYF
cdr3_length: 11; v_call: TRBV20-1; clone_size: .; j_call: TRBJ2-5; d_call: .; cdr3_nt: TGCAGTGCTAAACAGCAAGAGACCCAGTACTTC; cdr3_aa: CSAKQQETQYF
cdr3_length: 16; v_call: TRBV10-3; clone_size: .; j_call: TRBJ1-5; d_call: .; cdr3_nt: TGTGCCATCAGTGAGTTGGTTACACCTAGCAATCAGCCCCAGCATTTT; cdr3_aa: CAISELVTPSNQPQHF
cdr3_length: 16; v_call: TRBV7-2; clone_size: .; j_call: TRBJ2-1; d_call: TRBD2; cdr3_nt: TGTGCCAGCAGCCTAGTGGGACTAGCGGCCTACAATGAGCAGTTCTTC; cdr3_aa: CASSLVGLAAYNEQFF
cdr3_length: 12; v_call: TRBV28; clone_size: .; j_call: TRBJ1-4; d_call: .; cdr3_nt: TGTGCCAGCAGTTTGACTCATGAAAAACTGTTTTTT; cdr3_aa: CASSLTHEKLFF
cdr3_length: 12; v_call: TRBV29-1; clone_size: .; j_call: TRBJ1-1; d_call: .; cdr3_nt: TGCAGCGTTGTTAGACAGAACACTGAAGCTTTCTTT; cdr3_aa: CSVVRQNTEAFF
cdr3_length: 15; v_call: TRBV6-2/TRBV6-3; clone_size: .; j_call: TRBJ1-2; d_call: TRBD1; cdr3_nt: TGTGCCAGCAGCCTTGACAGGGAAGGAGGCTATGGCTACACCTTC; cdr3_aa: CASSLDREGGYGYTF
cdr3_length: 16; v_call: TRBV5-4; clone_size: .; j_call: TRBJ2-7; d_call: TRBD1; cdr3_nt: TGTGCCAGCAGCCCTACACAGGGGGCGACGTCCTACGAGCAGTACTTC; cdr3_aa: CASSPTQGATSYEQYF
cdr3_length: 13; v_call: TRBV29-1; clone_size: .; j_call: TRBJ2-1; d_call: .; cdr3_nt: TGCAGCGTTCGGCAGCGCACCGTGGGTGAGCAGTTCTTC; cdr3_aa: CSVRQRTVGEQFF
cdr3_length: 16; v_call: TRBV6-1; clone_size: few; j_call: TRBJ2-1; d_call: .; cdr3_nt: TGTGCCAGCAGTGAAGTTCCGCGGGGTTCCTACAATGAGCAGTTCTTC; cdr3_aa: CASSEVPRGSYNEQFF
cdr3_length: 15; v_call: TRBV7-2; clone_size: .; j_call: TRBJ1-3; d_call: TRBD1; cdr3_nt: TGTGCCAGCAGCCTCAGGGGGCCCTCTGGAAACACCATATATTTT; cdr3_aa: CASSLRGPSGNTIYF
cdr3_length: 14; v_call: TRBV18; clone_size: many; j_call: TRBJ2-7; d_call: TRBD2; cdr3_nt: TGTGCCAGCTCACCAGGAAGCGGGAGCGGGGAGCAGTACTTC; cdr3_aa: CASSPGSGSGEQYF
cdr3_length: 14; v_call: TRBV10-1; clone_size: .; j_call: TRBJ2-1; d_call: .; cdr3_nt: TGCGCCAGCAGTGAGGGTACTCACTACAATGAGCAGTTCTTC; cdr3_aa: CASSEGTHYNEQFF
cdr3_length: 13; v_call: TRBV5-1; clone_size: .; j_call: TRBJ2-7; d_call: TRBD1; cdr3_nt: TGCGCCAGCAGCTTGGGACCCATAGGGGGCAAGTACTTC; cdr3_aa: CASSLGPIGGKYF
cdr3_length: 13; v_call: TRBV27; clone_size: once; j_call: TRBJ2-3; d_call: .; cdr3_nt: TGTGCCAGCAGTTTGGCCATCACAGATACGCAGTATTTT; cdr3_aa: CASSLAITDTQYF
cdr3_length: 13; v_call: TRBV27; clone_size: few; j_call: TRBJ1-1; d_call: .; cdr3_nt: TGTGCCAGCATTAGCTCGGGGAGCACTGAAGCTTTCTTT; cdr3_aa: CASISSGSTEAFF
cdr3_length: 15; v_call: TRBV24-1; clone_size: .; j_call: TRBJ2-7; d_call: TRBD2; cdr3_nt: TGTGCCACCAGTGATTCCCTAGCGGGAGTAGACGAGCAGTACTTC; cdr3_aa: CATSDSLAGVDEQYF
cdr3_length: 12; v_call: TRBV6-6; clone_size: .; j_call: TRBJ1-1; d_call: .; cdr3_nt: TGTGCCAGCAGTCCTCCCTCCCAGGGAGCTTTCTTT; cdr3_aa: CASSPPSQGAFF
cdr3_length: 20; v_call: TRBV21-1; clone_size: .; j_call: TRBJ2-2; d_call: .; cdr3_nt: TGTGCCAGCAGTCCCGGCCTAGCGGCCCTGAGAGAAGGCGCGCCCGGGGAGCTGTTTTTT; cdr3_aa: CASSPGLAALREGAPGELFF
cdr3_length: 14; v_call: TRBV9; clone_size: .; j_call: TRBJ2-7; d_call: .; cdr3_nt: TGTGCCAGCAGCGTTATGGGCCAAGCCTACGAGCAGTACTTC; cdr3_aa: CASSVMGQAYEQYF
cdr3_length: 16; v_call: TRBV7-2; clone_size: .; j_call: TRBJ1-1; d_call: TRBD1; cdr3_nt: TGTGCCAGCAGCTTAGGACAGGGGGCTCTGAACACTGAAGCTTTCTTT; cdr3_aa: CASSLGQGALNTEAFF
cdr3_length: 14; v_call: TRBV9; clone_size: .; j_call: TRBJ1-6; d_call: .; cdr3_nt: TGTGCCAGCAGCCAGGGACAAATTAATTCACCCCTCCACTTT; cdr3_aa: CASSQGQINSPLHF
cdr3_length: 15; v_call: TRBV5-1; clone_size: .; j_call: TRBJ2-2; d_call: .; cdr3_nt: TGCGCCAGCAGCGAAACACCCTCGAACACCGGGGAGCTGTTTTTT; cdr3_aa: CASSETPSNTGELFF
cdr3_length: 16; v_call: TRBV11-1; clone_size: .; j_call: TRBJ1-3; d_call: .; cdr3_nt: TGTGCCAGCAGCTTAGTAGGCGGAATCTCTGGAAACACCATATATTTT; cdr3_aa: CASSLVGGISGNTIYF
cdr3_length: 15; v_call: TRBV5-4; clone_size: .; j_call: TRBJ2-2; d_call: .; cdr3_nt: TGTGCCAGCAGCTTGGGGGCGACGGGAGCAGGGGAGCTGTTTTTT; cdr3_aa: CASSLGATGAGELFF
cdr3_length: 15; v_call: TRBV25-1; clone_size: once; j_call: TRBJ2-1; d_call: .; cdr3_nt: TGTGCCAGCAGTGGGCCCGGGACTTTATTCAATGAGCAGTTCTTC; cdr3_aa: CASSGPGTLFNEQFF
cdr3_length: 18; v_call: TRBV7-2; clone_size: once; j_call: TRBJ2-5; d_call: TRBD2; cdr3_nt: TGTGCCAGCAGCCGGGGACTAGCGGGGGCCACGAAACAAGAGACCCAGTACTTC; cdr3_aa: CASSRGLAGATKQETQYF
cdr3_length: 14; v_call: TRBV19; clone_size: .; j_call: TRBJ1-4; d_call: TRBD1; cdr3_nt: TGTGCCAGTAGTACGACAGGGCTGAAGGAAAAACTGTTTTTT; cdr3_aa: CASSTTGLKEKLFF
cdr3_length: 16; v_call: TRBV19; clone_size: .; j_call: TRBJ2-4; d_call: .; cdr3_nt: TGTGCCAGCTTACCCCAGGCCAATCTAGCCAAAAACATTCAGTACTTC; cdr3_aa: CASLPQANLAKNIQYF
cdr3_length: 15; v_call: TRBV4-3; clone_size: .; j_call: TRBJ2-7; d_call: .; cdr3_nt: TGCGCCAGCAGCCAAGATAGAGGCAACTCCTACGAGCAGTACTTC; cdr3_aa: CASSQDRGNSYEQYF
cdr3_length: 14; v_call: TRBV7-9; clone_size: .; j_call: TRBJ2-7; d_call: TRBD1; cdr3_nt: TGTGCCAGCAGCTTAGGTAGGACAGGGGAAGAGCAGTACTTC; cdr3_aa: CASSLGRTGEEQYF
cdr3_length: 16; v_call: TRBV5-4; clone_size: .; j_call: TRBJ1-5; d_call: .; cdr3_nt: TGTGCCAGCAGCTTGGAACCCACAGGGCCTAATCAGCCCCAGCATTTT; cdr3_aa: CASSLEPTGPNQPQHF
cdr3_length: 17; v_call: TRBV18; clone_size: .; j_call: TRBJ2-5; d_call: TRBD1; cdr3_nt: TGTGCCAGCTCACCTCGCCGACAGGGGAGGAACCAAGAGACCCAGTACTTC; cdr3_aa: CASSPRRQGRNQETQYF
cdr3_length: 16; v_call: TRBV19; clone_size: once; j_call: TRBJ1-6; d_call: .; cdr3_nt: TGTGCCAGTAGTATAGAAGCCGGCTCCTATAATTCACCCCTCCACTTT; cdr3_aa: CASSIEAGSYNSPLHF
cdr3_length: 14; v_call: TRBV5-1; clone_size: .; j_call: TRBJ2-5; d_call: .; cdr3_nt: TGCGCCAGCAGCTTGGGTTCCGGAGAAGAGACCCAGTACTTC; cdr3_aa: CASSLGSGEETQYF
cdr3_length: 14; v_call: TRBV6-1; clone_size: .; j_call: TRBJ1-5; d_call: .; cdr3_nt: TGTGCCAGCAGTGAAGTGAGGGTAATAGGGCCCCAGCATTTT; cdr3_aa: CASSEVRVIGPQHF
cdr3_length: 14; v_call: TRBV24-1; clone_size: .; j_call: TRBJ2-1; d_call: TRBD1; cdr3_nt: TGTGCCACCAGTCCGGGACAGGTCGCCAATGAGCAGTTCTTC; cdr3_aa: CATSPGQVANEQFF
cdr3_length: 11; v_call: TRBV4-1; clone_size: .; j_call: TRBJ2-4; d_call: .; cdr3_nt: TGCGCTTCGATCGGCAAAAACATTCAGTACTTC; cdr3_aa: CASIGKNIQYF
cdr3_length: 13; v_call: TRBV25-1; clone_size: few; j_call: TRBJ2-1; d_call: .; cdr3_nt: TGTGCCACCACGAAGGGGGATGTAGGAGGGCAGTTCTTC; cdr3_aa: CATTKGDVGGQFF
cdr3_length: 15; v_call: TRBV10-3; clone_size: .; j_call: TRBJ2-1; d_call: .; cdr3_nt: TGTGCCATCAGGGCGAGGGAGGGGGAATACAATGAGCAGTTCTTC; cdr3_aa: CAIRAREGEYNEQFF
cdr3_length: 15; v_call: TRBV2; clone_size: few; j_call: TRBJ2-5; d_call: TRBD2; cdr3_nt: TGTGCCAGCAGTGGACGACGGGGGGGCCTCGAGACCCAGTACTTC; cdr3_aa: CASSGRRGGLETQYF
cdr3_length: 13; v_call: TRBV23-1; clone_size: .; j_call: TRBJ1-5; d_call: .; cdr3_nt: TGCGCCAGCAGTCAATCCTGGGCCTCGCCCCAGCATTTT; cdr3_aa: CASSQSWASPQHF
cdr3_length: 14; v_call: TRBV28; clone_size: .; j_call: TRBJ2-7; d_call: .; cdr3_nt: TGTGCCAGCAGTTTATCAGGCCCCTCCTACGAGCAGTACTTC; cdr3_aa: CASSLSGPSYEQYF
cdr3_length: 16; v_call: TRBV5-1; clone_size: .; j_call: TRBJ2-1; d_call: TRBD2; cdr3_nt: TGCGCCAGCAGCGCGACTAGCGGAAGTTCCTACAATGAGCAGTTCTTC; cdr3_aa: CASSATSGSSYNEQFF
cdr3_length: 12; v_call: TRBV25-1; clone_size: .; j_call: TRBJ1-1; d_call: .; cdr3_nt: TGTGCCAGCAGTGAATGGGGCAGAAGGGCTTTCTTT; cdr3_aa: CASSEWGRRAFF
cdr3_length: 14; v_call: TRBV7-8; clone_size: .; j_call: TRBJ2-5; d_call: .; cdr3_nt: TGTGCCAGCCTGAGGGAAGGGGGCCAAGAGACCCAGTACTTC; cdr3_aa: CASLREGGQETQYF